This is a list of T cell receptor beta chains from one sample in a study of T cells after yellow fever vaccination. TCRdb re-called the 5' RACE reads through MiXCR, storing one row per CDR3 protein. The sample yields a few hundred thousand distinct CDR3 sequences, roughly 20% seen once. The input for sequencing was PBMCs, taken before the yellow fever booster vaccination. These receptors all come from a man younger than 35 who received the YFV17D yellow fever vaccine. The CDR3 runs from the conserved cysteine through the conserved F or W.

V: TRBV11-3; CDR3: CASSHGLAQYNEQFF
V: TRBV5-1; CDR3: CASSRGDRDRAGGYTF
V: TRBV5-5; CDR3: CASSTGPNEAGELFF
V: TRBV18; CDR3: CASSPLGERVGTEAFF
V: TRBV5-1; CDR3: CASSWTATDTQYF
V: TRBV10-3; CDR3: CAIRAGSRTGELFF
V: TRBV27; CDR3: CASSALAGGFETQYF
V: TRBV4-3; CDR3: CASSPRAGTNEKLFF
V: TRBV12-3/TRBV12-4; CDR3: CASSATGDTGELFF
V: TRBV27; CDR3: CASSPGTVAGTQYF
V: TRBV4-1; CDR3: CASSQDIYRGLNYEQYF
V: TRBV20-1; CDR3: CSARVSGERDTQYF
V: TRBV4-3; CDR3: CASSPLGGHDYGYTF